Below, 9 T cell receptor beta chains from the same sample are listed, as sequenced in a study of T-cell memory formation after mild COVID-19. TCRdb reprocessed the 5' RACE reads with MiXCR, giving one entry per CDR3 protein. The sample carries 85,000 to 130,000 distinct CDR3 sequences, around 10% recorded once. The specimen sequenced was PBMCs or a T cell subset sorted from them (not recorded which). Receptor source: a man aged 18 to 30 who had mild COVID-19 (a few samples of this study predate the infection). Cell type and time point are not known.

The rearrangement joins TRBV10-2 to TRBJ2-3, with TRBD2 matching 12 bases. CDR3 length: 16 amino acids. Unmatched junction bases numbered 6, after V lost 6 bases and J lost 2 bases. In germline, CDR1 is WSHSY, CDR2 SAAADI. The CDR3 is CASSRLAGVLTDTQYF. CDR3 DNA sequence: TGCGCCAGCAGCCGACTAGCGGGGGTCCTCACAGATACGCAGTATTTT.

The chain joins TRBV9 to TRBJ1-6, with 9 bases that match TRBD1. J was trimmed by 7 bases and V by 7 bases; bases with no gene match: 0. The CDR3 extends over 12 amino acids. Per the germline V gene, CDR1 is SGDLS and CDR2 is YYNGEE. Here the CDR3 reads CASGQGNSPLHF. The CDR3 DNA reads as TGTGCCAGCGGACAGGGGAATTCACCCCTCCACTTT.

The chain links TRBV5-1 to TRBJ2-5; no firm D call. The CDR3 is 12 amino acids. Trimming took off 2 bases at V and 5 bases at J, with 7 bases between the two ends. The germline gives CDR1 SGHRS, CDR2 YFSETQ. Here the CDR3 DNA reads TGCGCCAGCAGCTTACATTCGGAGACCCAGTACTTC. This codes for CASSLHSETQYF.

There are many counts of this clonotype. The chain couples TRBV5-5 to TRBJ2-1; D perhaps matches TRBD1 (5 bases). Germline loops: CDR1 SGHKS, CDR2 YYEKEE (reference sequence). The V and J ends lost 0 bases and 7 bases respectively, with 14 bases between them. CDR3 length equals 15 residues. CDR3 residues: CASSLASGSMNEQFF. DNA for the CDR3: TGTGCCAGCAGCTTGGCCTCAGGGTCCATGAATGAGCAGTTCTTC.

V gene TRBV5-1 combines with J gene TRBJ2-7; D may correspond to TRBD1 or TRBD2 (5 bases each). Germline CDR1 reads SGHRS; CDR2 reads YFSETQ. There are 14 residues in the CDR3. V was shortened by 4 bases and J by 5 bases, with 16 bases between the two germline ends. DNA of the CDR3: TGCGCCAGCAGCCGCCGGGGCGGATCGGACGAGCAGTACGTC. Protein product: CASSRRGGSDEQYV.

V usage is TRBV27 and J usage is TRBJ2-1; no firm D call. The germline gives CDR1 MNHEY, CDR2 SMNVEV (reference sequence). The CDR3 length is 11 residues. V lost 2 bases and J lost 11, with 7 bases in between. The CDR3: CASSLGGKQFF. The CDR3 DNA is TGTGCCAGCAGTTTAGGCGGAAAGCAGTTCTTC.

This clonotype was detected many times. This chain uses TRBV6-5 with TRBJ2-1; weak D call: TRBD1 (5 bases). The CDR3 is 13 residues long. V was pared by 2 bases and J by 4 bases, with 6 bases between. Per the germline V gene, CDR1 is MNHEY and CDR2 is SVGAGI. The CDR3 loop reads CASSYQGYNEQFF. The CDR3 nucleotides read TGTGCCAGCAGTTACCAGGGTTACAATGAGCAGTTCTTC.

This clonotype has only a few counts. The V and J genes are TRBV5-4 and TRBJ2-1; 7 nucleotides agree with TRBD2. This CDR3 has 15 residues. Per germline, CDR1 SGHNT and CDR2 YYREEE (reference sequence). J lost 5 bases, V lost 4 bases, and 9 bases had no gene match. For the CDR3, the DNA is TGTGCCAGCAGCCAAGCGGGACTACTCAACAATGAGCAGTTCTTC. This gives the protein CASSQAGLLNNEQFF.

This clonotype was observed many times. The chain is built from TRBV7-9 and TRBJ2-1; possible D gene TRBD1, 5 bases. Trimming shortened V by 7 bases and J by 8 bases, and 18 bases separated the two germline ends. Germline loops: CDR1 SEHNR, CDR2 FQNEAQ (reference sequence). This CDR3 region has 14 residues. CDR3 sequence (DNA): TGTGCCAGCACCGAGGCGGTCCAGGGCGATGAGCAGTTCTTC. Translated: CASTEAVQGDEQFF.